This T cell receptor (beta chain) is drawn from a study of T cells after yellow fever vaccination. From the 5' RACE reads, TCRdb called clonotypes with MiXCR, one entry per CDR3 protein. This table has 450,000 to 650,000 distinct CDR3 sequences, 13% appearing once. Study findings and constraints: Re-detected after boosting: most primary clones, around 97% of CD4 and roughly 88% of CD8.

This CDR3 comprises 15 residues. CDR1 and CDR2 (germline): SGHRS, YFSETQ. The V end was cut by 3 bases, the J end by 3 bases, with 13 bases between. About this clonotype itself: The target antigen is unknown.

Sequenced material: PBMCs, taken on the day of the yellow fever booster vaccination. The sequence was collected from a man aged 25 to 40 who received the YFV17D yellow fever vaccine. The rearrangement joins TRBV5-1 to TRBJ2-1; possibly TRBD2 for D (6 bases). The CDR3 coding sequence is TGCGCCAGCAGCTCGGGCGGTAGCGGCTACAATGAGCAGTTCTTC. Translation gives CASSSGGSGYNEQFF.